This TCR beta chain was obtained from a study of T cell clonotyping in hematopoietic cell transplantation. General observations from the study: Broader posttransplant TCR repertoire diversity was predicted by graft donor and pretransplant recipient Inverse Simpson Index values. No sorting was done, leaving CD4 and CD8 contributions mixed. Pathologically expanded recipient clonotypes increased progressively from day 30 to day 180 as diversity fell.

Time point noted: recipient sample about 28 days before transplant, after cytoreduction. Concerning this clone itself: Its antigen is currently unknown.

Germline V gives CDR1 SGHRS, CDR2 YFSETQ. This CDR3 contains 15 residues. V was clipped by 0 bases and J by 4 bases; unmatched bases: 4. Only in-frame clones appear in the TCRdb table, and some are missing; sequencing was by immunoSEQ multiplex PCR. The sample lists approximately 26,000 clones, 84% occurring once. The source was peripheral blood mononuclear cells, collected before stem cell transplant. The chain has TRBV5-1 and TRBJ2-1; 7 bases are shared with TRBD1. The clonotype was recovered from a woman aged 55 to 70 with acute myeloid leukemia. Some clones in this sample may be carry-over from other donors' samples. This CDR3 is CASSLGQGVYNEQFF. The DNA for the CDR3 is TGCGCCAGCAGCTTGGGGCAGGGGGTATACAATGAGCAGTTCTTC.